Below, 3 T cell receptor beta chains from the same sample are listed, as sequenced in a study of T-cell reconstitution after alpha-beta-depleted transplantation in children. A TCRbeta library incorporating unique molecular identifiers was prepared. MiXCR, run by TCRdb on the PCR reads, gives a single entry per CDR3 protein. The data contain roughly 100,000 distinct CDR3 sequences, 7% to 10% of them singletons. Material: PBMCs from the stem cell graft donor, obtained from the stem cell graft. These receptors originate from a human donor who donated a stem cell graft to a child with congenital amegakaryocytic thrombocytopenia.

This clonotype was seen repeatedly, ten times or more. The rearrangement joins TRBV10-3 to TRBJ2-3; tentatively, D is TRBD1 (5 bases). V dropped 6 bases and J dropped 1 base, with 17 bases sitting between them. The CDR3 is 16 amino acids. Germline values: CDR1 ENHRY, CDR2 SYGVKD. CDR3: CAISGGAGSGTDTQYF. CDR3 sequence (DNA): TGTGCCATCAGCGGTGGGGCAGGGTCTGGCACAGATACGCAGTATTTT.

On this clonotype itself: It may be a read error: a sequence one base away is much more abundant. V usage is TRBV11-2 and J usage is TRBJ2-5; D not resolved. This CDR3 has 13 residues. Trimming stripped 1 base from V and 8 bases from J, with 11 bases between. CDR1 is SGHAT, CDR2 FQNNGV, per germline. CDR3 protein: CASSLGPADTQYF. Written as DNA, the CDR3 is TGTGCCAGCAGCTTAGGACCCGCGGACACCCAGTACTTC.

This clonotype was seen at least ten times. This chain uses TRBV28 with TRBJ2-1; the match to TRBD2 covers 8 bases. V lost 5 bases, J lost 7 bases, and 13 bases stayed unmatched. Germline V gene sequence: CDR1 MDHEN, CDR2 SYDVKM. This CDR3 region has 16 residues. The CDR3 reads CASSPGRGGAGNEQFF. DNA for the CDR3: TGTGCCAGCAGTCCCGGGAGGGGGGGGGCCGGGAATGAGCAGTTCTTC.